This T cell receptor beta chain derives from a study of blood T cell repertoires in COVID-19. In the study's own analysis: It was from reference gene primer amplification that nucleated cell counts were estimated. Repertoires were generated with immunoSEQ multiplex PCR, while TCRdb's copy carries only in-frame clones and drops some. V and J calls plus clone size are reproduced from that table; the DNA served to infer D and trimming. Among under 150,000 clones, more than 70% were seen once, and the ten largest hold more than 9%. Germline CDR1 reads SGHVS; CDR2 reads FQNEAQ. After removal of 4 bases from V and 2 bases from J, the junction contained 8 bases not matched to a gene. The CDR3 covers 16 residues.

This TCR derives from a man aged 45 to 65 with active or convalescent COVID-19. V gene TRBV7-8 combines with J gene TRBJ1-5; the match to TRBD1 covers 7 bases. The sample was peripheral blood. DNA for the CDR3: TGTGCCAGCAGCTCTCGACAGGGCCAAGGCAATCAGCCCCAGCATTTT. Its translation is CASSSRQGQGNQPQHF.